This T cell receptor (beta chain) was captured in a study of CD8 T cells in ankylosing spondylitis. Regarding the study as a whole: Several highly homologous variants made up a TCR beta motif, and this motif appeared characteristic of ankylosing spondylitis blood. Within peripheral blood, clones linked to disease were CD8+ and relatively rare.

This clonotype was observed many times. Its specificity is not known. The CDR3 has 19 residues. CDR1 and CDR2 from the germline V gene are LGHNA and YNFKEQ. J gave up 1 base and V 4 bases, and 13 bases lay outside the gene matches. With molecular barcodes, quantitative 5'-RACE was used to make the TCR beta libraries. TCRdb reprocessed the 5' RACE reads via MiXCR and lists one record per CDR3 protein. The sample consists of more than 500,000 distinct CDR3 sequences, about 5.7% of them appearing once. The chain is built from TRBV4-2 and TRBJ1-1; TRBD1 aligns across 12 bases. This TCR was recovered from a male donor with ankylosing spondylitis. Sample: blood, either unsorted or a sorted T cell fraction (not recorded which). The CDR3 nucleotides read TGTGCCAGCAGCCGCAACCGGGGACAGGGGGCGCTTCGGAACACTGAAGCTTTCTTT. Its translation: CASSRNRGQGALRNTEAFF.